This TCR beta chain comes out of a study of blood T cell repertoires in COVID-19. Study overall: Donors in the United States, Italy and Spain gave samples during acute or convalescent COVID-19. T cells, B-cell-depleted T cells, or PBMCs supplied cDNA or gDNA.

The CDR3 totals 15 residues. Trimming removed 6 bases from V and 4 bases from J, with 19 bases in between. From germline, CDR1 is SGHVS and CDR2 FQNEAQ. Ten or more counts support this clone. Original methodology: The authors estimated nucleated cell counts from reference gene primer amplification. The table came from immunoSEQ multiplex PCR; TCRdb's copy has only in-frame clones and leaves some out. The D gene and trimming were derived from the DNA, and the V and J assignments and clone size from that table. The sample includes approximately 270,000 clones, approximately 85% of them seen just once. The rearrangement uses TRBV7-8 and TRBJ2-7; TRBD2 is a possible D gene (7 bases). Material: peripheral blood. This clonotype originated in a human donor with COVID-19, enrolled during active disease. The donor label of this sample is uncertain. Here the CDR3 reads CASSEYREGNYEQYF. The CDR3 region has the DNA TGTGCCAGCAGTGAATACAGGGAGGGGAATTACGAGCAGTACTTC. The full variable domain, with the rest looked up from reference TRBV7-8 and TRBJ2-7, is GAGVSQSPRYKVAKRGQDVALRCDPISGHVSLFWYQQALGQGPEFLTYFQNEAQLDKSGLPSDRFFAERPEGSVSTLKIQRTQQEDSAVYLCASSEYREGNYEQYFGPGTRLTVT.